Following are 11 T cell receptor beta chains from one sample sequenced in a study of tumor-infiltrating lymphocytes in primary liver carcinoma. The authors took blood RNA from unsorted whole blood and also extracted germline DNA. Starting from 500 ng of total RNA, TCR beta cDNA was produced with a primer in the constant region. Three nested multiplex PCR rounds of slightly modified ARM-PCR generated TCR beta libraries. TRBV1-TRBV30 forward and Cbeta reverse primers drove the first two roughly 10-cycle rounds. Using its own MiXCR run on the multiplex PCR reads, TCRdb lists one record per CDR3 protein. The repertoire has some 320,000 distinct CDR3 sequences, 65% of them found once; the top ten carry roughly 10%. The sample comprised peripheral blood. Receptors originate from a man in his forties or fifties with primary liver carcinoma and hepatitis B virus infection.

This clonotype turned up a few times. The chain couples TRBV6-5 to TRBJ2-1; 10 bases are a match to TRBD2. This CDR3 contains 17 residues. V shed 4 bases, J shed 9 bases, and the junction held 15 bases outside the gene matches. CDR1 MNHEY and CDR2 SVGAGI come from the germline V gene. Here the CDR3 DNA reads TGTGCCAGCAGTTTTTCTACCAGCGGGAGGGTTTTAGGTGAGCAGTTCTTC. It codes for CASSFSTSGRVLGEQFF.

As for this clonotype: A much bigger clone sits one base away, suggesting this may be a read error. The V and J genes are TRBV6-1 and TRBJ1-1; D may be TRBD1 (5 bases). Trimming removed 2 bases at V and 5 bases at J, with 18 bases between. The CDR3 is 16 residues long. The germline V gene encodes CDR1 MNHNS and CDR2 SASEGT. CDR3 protein: CASSERGLILRTEAFF. Here the CDR3 DNA reads TGTGCCAGCAGTGAAAGGGGACTTATTTTGCGGACTGAAGCTTTCTTT.

As for this clonotype: One base away lies a much larger clone, so this may be a sequencing read error. The chain is built from TRBV28 and TRBJ2-3; unclear D gene. Germline V gives CDR1 MDHEN, CDR2 SYDVKM. The CDR3 runs 14 residues. The DNA for the CDR3 is TGTGCCAGCAGTTTACGAGCGATTCAAGATACGCGGTATTTT. Translated, it gives CASSLRAIQDTRYF.

This clonotype was recorded a few times. V and J are TRBV12-3 or TRBV12-4 and TRBJ1-1; 7 bases are shared with TRBD1. The CDR3 is made up of 15 amino acids. V lost 5 bases and J lost 4; bases outside the gene matches: 10. CDR3 sequence (DNA): TGTGCCAGCAGTCGCAGGGGGGGCAGCGGCACTGAAGCTTTCTTT. Translating gives CASSRRGGSGTEAFF.

V usage is TRBV30 and J usage is TRBJ1-2; D is unresolved. V lost 3 bases and J 2 bases, leaving 4 bases between the germline ends. CDR1 GTSNPN and CDR2 SVGIG come from the germline V gene (reference sequence). This CDR3 spans 11 amino acids. The CDR3 region has the DNA TGTGCCTGGAGCGGAAACTATGGCTACACCTTC. Its translation is CAWSGNYGYTF.

Worth noting for this clonotype: A read error may produce the germline difference seen at one junction end. This chain joins TRBV5-4 and TRBJ2-5; 8 bases line up with TRBD2. CDR3 length equals 15 residues. CDR1 is SGHNT and CDR2 is YYREEE in the germline V gene (reference sequence). The CDR3 DNA reads TGTGACAGCAGCTTGCGGGGGGCGGGTTTTGAGACCCAGTACTTC. As protein: CDSSLRGAGFETQYF.

Points on this clonotype: A much larger clone lies one base from this, so it may be a read error. The chain employs TRBV5-6 and TRBJ2-1, with 7 bases matching TRBD2. The V gene's germline CDR1 is SGHDT and CDR2 YYEEEE. This CDR3 has 14 amino acids. The J segment lost 9 bases and the V segment lost 3 bases, leaving 9 bases of the junction unmatched. The CDR3, as DNA: TGTGCCAGCAGCTATATGACAGCGGGGCTTGAGCAGTTCTTC. This translates into CASSYMTAGLEQFF.

Worth noting for this clonotype: A read error is possible here, since a much larger clone lies one base away. The conserved phenylalanine or tryptophan normally closing the CDR3 is absent here, so this likely arose from a read error. The rearrangement joins TRBV6-5 to TRBJ2-5; possible D gene TRBD1, 6 bases. Trimming took off 4 bases at V and 1 base at J, with 10 bases between the two ends. The CDR3 runs 14 residues. The germline gives CDR1 MNHEY, CDR2 SVGAGI. The CDR3 sequence: CASSLLGAQETQYL. CDR3 nucleotide sequence: TGTGCCAGCAGTTTACTGGGGGCCCAAGAGACCCAGTACTTG.

The chain combines TRBV11-2 with TRBJ2-1, with 7 bases identical to TRBD2. The CDR3 length is 18 residues. Germline V CDR1 and CDR2: SGHAT, FQNNGV. Losses at the gene ends were 7 bases for V and 7 bases for J; bases not matched to a gene: 22. The CDR3 loop reads CASIPKLPLAPEANEQFF. CDR3 sequence (DNA): TGTGCCAGCATCCCCAAACTACCACTAGCGCCCGAGGCGAATGAGCAGTTCTTC.

The chain employs TRBV7-9 and TRBJ2-7; either TRBD1 or TRBD2 may supply D (5 bases each). This CDR3 is 14 amino acids long. Germline CDR1 SEHNR, CDR2 FQNEAQ (reference sequence). Trimming cost V 4 bases and J 5 bases, with 15 bases left between them. CDR3 in amino acids: CASSYHGAPHEQYF. CDR3 nucleotide sequence: TGTGCCAGCAGCTATCACGGGGCTCCCCACGAGCAGTACTTC.

The chain is built from TRBV6-1 and TRBJ2-7, with 9 bases that match TRBD1. Per germline, CDR1 MNHNS and CDR2 SASEGT. The CDR3 contains 15 residues. The trim removed 7 bases at V and 6 bases at J, leaving 13 bases unmatched. The CDR3 region has the DNA TGTGCCAGCACTACCGGGACAGGGAATCTATGCGAGCAGTACTTC. Translation gives CASTTGTGNLCEQYF.